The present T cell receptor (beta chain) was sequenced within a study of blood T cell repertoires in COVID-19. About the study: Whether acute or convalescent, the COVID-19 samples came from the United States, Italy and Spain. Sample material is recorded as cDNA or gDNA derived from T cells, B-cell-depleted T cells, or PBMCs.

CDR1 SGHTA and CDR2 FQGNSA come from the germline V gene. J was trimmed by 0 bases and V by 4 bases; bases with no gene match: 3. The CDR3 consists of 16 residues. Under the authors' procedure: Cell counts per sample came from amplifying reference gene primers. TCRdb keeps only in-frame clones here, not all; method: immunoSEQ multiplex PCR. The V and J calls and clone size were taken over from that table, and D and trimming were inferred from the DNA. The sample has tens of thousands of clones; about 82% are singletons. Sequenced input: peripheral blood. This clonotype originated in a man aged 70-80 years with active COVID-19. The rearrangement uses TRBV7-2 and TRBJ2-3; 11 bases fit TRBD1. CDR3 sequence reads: CASSSRDRGSTDTQYF. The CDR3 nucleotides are TGTGCCAGCAGCTCCCGGGACAGGGGGAGCACAGATACGCAGTATTTT.